These 13 T cell receptor beta chains came from one sample sequenced in a study of cytomegalovirus exposure and HLA in healthy donors. With 60 Vbeta and 13 Jbeta primers, the PCR was carried out. Assay used: immunoSEQ multiplex PCR; TCRdb lists only in-frame clones, some missing. The sample holds 150,000 to 250,000 clones, roughly 80% seen once. The sample consisted of PBMCs. The receptors here all came from a woman between 45 and 65 years old in good health and CMV-seropositive.

The J gene is TRBJ2-3, the V gene TRBV11-2; TRBD2 matches at 11 bases. This CDR3 comprises 15 residues. Germline V gene lookup returns CDR1 SGHAT and CDR2 FQNNGV. V dropped 6 bases and J dropped 4; count of bases not matched to a gene: 6. CDR3 sequence (DNA): TGTGCCAGCAGTCTTAGCGGGAGGGACCCAGATACGCAGTATTTT. Encoded protein: CASSLSGRDPDTQYF.

The genes are TRBV4-2 and TRBJ2-7, with D hard to call. Per the germline V gene, CDR1 is LGHNA and CDR2 is YNFKEQ. V was cut by 4 bases and J by 3 bases, with 7 bases left in between. The CDR3 length is 12 residues. CDR3 loop: CASSRRGYEQYF. The CDR3 bases are TGTGCCAGCAGCCGCAGAGGCTACGAGCAGTACTTC.

The V gene is TRBV6-1, the J gene TRBJ1-3, with D maybe TRBD1 (5 bases). V was cut by 11 bases and J by 0 bases, with 11 bases left in between. This CDR3 is 13 amino acids long. The germline V gene encodes CDR1 MNHNS and CDR2 SASEGT. The CDR3 sequence: CAGAAASGNTIYF. CDR3 nucleotides: TGTGCCGGGGCGGCGGCCTCTGGAAACACCATATATTTT.

The chain carries TRBV7-9 and TRBJ2-7, with D hard to call. Trimming shortened V by 1 base and J by 6 bases, and 7 bases separated the two germline ends. Germline CDR1 is SEHNR and CDR2 is FQNEAQ (reference sequence). This CDR3 region has 12 residues. The CDR3 DNA reads as TGTGCCAGCAGCTTAGTCCCCTCCGAGCAGTACTTC. Translated: CASSLVPSEQYF.

The chain couples TRBV4-3 to TRBJ2-6, with TRBD2 as a possible D gene (5 bases). This CDR3 spans 18 amino acids. The V gene's germline CDR1 is LGHNA and CDR2 YSLEER. V lost 0 bases and J lost 0, with 12 bases in between. The CDR3 coding sequence is TGCGCCAGCAGCCAAGAACTAGTGATAGGCTCTGGGGCCAACGTCCTGACTTTC. Its protein product is CASSQELVIGSGANVLTF.

This sequence joins TRBV4-1 and TRBJ1-4, with D unresolved. This CDR3 comprises 16 residues. Trimming took off 4 bases at V and 3 bases at J, with 15 bases between the two ends. Germline V lookup: CDR1 MGHRA, CDR2 YSYEKL. CDR3 amino acids: CASSLASSQANEKLFF. CDR3 DNA: TGCGCCAGCAGCCTAGCGTCGAGCCAGGCTAATGAAAAACTGTTTTTT.

The V gene is TRBV28, the J gene TRBJ2-1; the match to TRBD2 covers 11 bases. V shed 8 bases, J shed 3 bases, and the junction held 6 bases outside the gene matches. Germline-derived CDR1 and CDR2 are MDHEN and SYDVKM. This CDR3 contains 15 residues. The CDR3 nucleotides are TGTGCCAGCGCTTCTAGCGGGGGGCACTACAATGAGCAGTTCTTC. It yields the protein CASASSGGHYNEQFF. The whole variable domain, filled in from reference TRBV28 and TRBJ2-1, reads DVKVTQSSRYLVKRTGEKVFLECVQDMDHENMFWYRQDPGLGLRLIYFSYDVKMKEKGDIPEGYSVSREKKERFSLILESASTNQTSMYLCASASSGGHYNEQFFGPGTRLTVL.

The chain couples TRBV28 to TRBJ1-2, with D tentatively TRBD1 (5 bases). The CDR3 spans 12 residues. V was cut by 8 bases and J by 3 bases, with 10 bases left in between. Per the germline V gene, CDR1 is MDHEN and CDR2 is SYDVKM. The CDR3 DNA sequence: TGTGCCAGCCTGGTCAGGGACTATGGCTACACCTTC. It yields the protein CASLVRDYGYTF.

The chain couples TRBV28 to TRBJ2-7; the match to TRBD1 covers 9 bases. The CDR3 has 14 amino acids. The ends lost 6 bases at V and 6 bases at J; junction bases unmatched: 9. Germline lookup yields CDR1 MDHEN and CDR2 SYDVKM. CDR3 region: CASSGSGTGSEQYF. Here the CDR3 DNA reads TGTGCCAGCAGCGGATCTGGGACAGGGTCCGAGCAGTACTTC.

The genes are TRBV7-9 and TRBJ1-1; TRBD1 agrees at 7 bases. CDR3 length: 13 amino acids. Per the germline V gene, CDR1 is SEHNR and CDR2 is FQNEAQ (reference sequence). V lost 4 bases and J lost 3; bases outside the gene matches: 2. CDR3 residues: CASSSTGYTEAFF. The CDR3 DNA follows: TGTGCCAGCAGCTCGACAGGGTACACTGAAGCTTTCTTT. The variable domain in full, with the rest retrieved from reference TRBV7-9 and TRBJ1-1, is DTGVSQNPRHKITKRGQNVTFRCDPISEHNRLYWYRQTLGQGPEFLTYFQNEAQLEKSRLLSDRFSAERPKGSFSTLEIQRTEQGDSAMYLCASSSTGYTEAFFGQGTRLTVV.

The chain carries TRBV4-3 and TRBJ2-2; 7 bases agree with TRBD1. Germline trimming cut 1 base from V and 3 bases from J; bases unmatched to any gene: 5. The CDR3 is 16 residues long. Germline V gene sequence: CDR1 LGHNA, CDR2 YSLEER. CDR3 coding DNA: TGCGCCAGCAGCCAAGTGCAGGGGGAGTACACCGGGGAGCTGTTTTTT. Its protein product is CASSQVQGEYTGELFF.

The CDR3 loop is CASSQYRDSLSNEQFF. The CDR3 DNA follows: TGCGCCAGCAGCCAATACCGGGACAGTCTTTCCAATGAGCAGTTCTTC. V gene TRBV4-3 combines with J gene TRBJ2-1; 7 bases align to TRBD1. V dropped 2 bases and J dropped 6; count of bases not matched to a gene: 10. Germline V gene sequence: CDR1 LGHNA, CDR2 YSLEER. This CDR3 contains 16 residues.

This chain joins TRBV11-2 and TRBJ2-1; 14 bases fit TRBD2. V shed 4 bases, J shed 4 bases, and the junction held 6 bases outside the gene matches. There are 17 residues in the CDR3. Per the germline V gene, CDR1 is SGHAT and CDR2 is FQNNGV. The CDR3 sequence: CASSSGTSGGAYNEQFF. As DNA, the CDR3 is TGTGCCAGCAGCTCCGGGACTAGCGGGGGCGCATACAATGAGCAGTTCTTC.